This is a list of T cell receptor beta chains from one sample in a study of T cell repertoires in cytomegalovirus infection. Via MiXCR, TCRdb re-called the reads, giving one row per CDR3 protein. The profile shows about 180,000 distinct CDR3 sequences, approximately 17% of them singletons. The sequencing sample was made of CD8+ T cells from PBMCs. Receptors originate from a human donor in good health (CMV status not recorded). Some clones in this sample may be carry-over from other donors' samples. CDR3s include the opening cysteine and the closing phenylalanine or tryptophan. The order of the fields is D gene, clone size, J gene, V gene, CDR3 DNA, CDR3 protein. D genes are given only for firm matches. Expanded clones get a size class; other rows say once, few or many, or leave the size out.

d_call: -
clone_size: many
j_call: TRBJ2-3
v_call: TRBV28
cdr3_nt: TGTGCCAGCAGTTGGGGGCAAGGGGAGTCAGATACGCAGTATTTT
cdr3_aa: CASSWGQGESDTQYF

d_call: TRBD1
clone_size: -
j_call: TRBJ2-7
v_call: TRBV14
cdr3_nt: TGTGCCAGCAGCCAGTACAGGGGATGGTACGAGCAGTACTTC
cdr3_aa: CASSQYRGWYEQYF

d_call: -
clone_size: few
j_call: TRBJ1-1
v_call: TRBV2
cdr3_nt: TGTGCCAGCATGTCGGGGGTTGGTGAAGCTTTCTTT
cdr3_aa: CASMSGVGEAFF

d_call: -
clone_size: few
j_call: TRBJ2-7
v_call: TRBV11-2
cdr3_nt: TGTGCCAGCAGCTTAGGTTATCCCCCGGGCGAGCAGTACTTC
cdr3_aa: CASSLGYPPGEQYF

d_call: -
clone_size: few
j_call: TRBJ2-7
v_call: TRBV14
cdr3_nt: TGTGCCAGCAGCCAAGCCAATCCCCCAGGAGGGAACTACGAGCAGTACTTC
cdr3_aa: CASSQANPPGGNYEQYF

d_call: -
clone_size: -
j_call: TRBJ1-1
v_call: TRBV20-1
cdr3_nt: TGCAGTGCTAGAGATGAACGGTCGAACACTGAAGCTTTCTTT
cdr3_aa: CSARDERSNTEAFF

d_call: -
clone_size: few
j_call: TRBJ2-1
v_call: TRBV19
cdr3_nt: TGTGCCAGTAGTATGTCGAGGTCGCAGTTCTTC
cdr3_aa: CASSMSRSQFF

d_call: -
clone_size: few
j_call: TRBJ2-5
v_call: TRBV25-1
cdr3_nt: TGTGCCAGCAGTGAAGGGGTCCGAGGACAGGGAGGGGTTAGGGAGACCCAGTACTTC
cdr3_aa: CASSEGVRGQGGVRETQYF

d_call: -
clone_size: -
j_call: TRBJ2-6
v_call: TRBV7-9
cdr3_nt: TGTGCCAGCAGCCTCTTCCGAGGGGCGGGAGGGGCCAACGTCCTGACTTTC
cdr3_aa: CASSLFRGAGGANVLTF

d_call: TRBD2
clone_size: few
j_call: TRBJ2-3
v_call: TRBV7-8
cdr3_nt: TGTGCCAGCAGCTTTGGGGCGGGGGGGCCCGCAGATACGCAGTATTTT
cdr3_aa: CASSFGAGGPADTQYF

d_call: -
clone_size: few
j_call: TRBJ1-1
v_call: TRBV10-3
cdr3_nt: TGTGCCATCAGTGAGTCGCAAGACGGGAACACTGAAGCTTTCTTT
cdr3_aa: CAISESQDGNTEAFF

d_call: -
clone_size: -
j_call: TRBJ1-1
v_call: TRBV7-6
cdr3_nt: TGTGCCAGCAGCCGGAGGGGGGGAGGGGTGATAACTGAAGCTTTCTTT
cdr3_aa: CASSRRGGGVITEAFF

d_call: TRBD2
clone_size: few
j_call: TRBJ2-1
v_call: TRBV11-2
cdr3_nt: TGTGCCAGCAGCCACCCTACCGGGACTAGCGGGCTTGATGAGCAGTTCTTC
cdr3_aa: CASSHPTGTSGLDEQFF

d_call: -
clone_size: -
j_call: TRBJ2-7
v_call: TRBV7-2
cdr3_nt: TGTGCCAGCACTTGGGGCCTTACAAGTGAGCAGTACTTC
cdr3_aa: CASTWGLTSEQYF

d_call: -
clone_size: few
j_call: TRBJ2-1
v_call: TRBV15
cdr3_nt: TGTGCCACCAGCAGCGGACAGCAAGGGGATGAGCAGTTCTTC
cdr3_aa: CATSSGQQGDEQFF

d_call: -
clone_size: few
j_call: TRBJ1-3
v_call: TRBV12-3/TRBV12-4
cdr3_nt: TGTGCCAGCAGTTTATGGGACGCCGGAAACACCATATATTTT
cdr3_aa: CASSLWDAGNTIYF

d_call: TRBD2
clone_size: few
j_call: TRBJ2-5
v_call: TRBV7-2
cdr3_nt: TGTGCCAGCAGCTTAGGGAGCGGGGGGCTCTTTTTAGGGACCCAGTACTTC
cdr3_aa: CASSLGSGGLFLGTQYF

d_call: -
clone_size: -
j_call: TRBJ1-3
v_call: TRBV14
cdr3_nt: TGTGCCGCAGGGGAAACGGTGTTCTCTGGAAACACCATATATTTT
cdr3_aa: CAAGETVFSGNTIYF

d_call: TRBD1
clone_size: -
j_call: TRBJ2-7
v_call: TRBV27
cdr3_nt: TGTGCCAGCAGTGTAGACAGGGGGTTGTACGAGCAGTACTTC
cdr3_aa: CASSVDRGLYEQYF

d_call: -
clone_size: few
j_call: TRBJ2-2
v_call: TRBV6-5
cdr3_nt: TGTGCCAGCAGAACCGGCGCAGGAATGACCGGGGAGCTGTTTTTT
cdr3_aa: CASRTGAGMTGELFF

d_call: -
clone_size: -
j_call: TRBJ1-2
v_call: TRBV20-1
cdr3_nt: TGCAGTGCTAGAGATTCGTCAGGTTGGACTAAGGGCTACACCTTC
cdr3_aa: CSARDSSGWTKGYTF

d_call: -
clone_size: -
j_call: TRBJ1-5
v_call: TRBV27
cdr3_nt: TGTGCCAGCAGTTTAATGTATGGCAATCAGCCCCAGCATTTT
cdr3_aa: CASSLMYGNQPQHF

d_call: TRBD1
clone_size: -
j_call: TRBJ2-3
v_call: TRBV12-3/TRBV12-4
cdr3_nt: TGTGCCAGCAGAACAGGGGTGGATACGCAGTATTTT
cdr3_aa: CASRTGVDTQYF

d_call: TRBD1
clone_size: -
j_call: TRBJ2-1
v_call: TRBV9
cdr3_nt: TGTGCCAGCAGCGTCTCAGGACAGGGGGTAGGATACAATGAGCAGTTCTTC
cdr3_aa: CASSVSGQGVGYNEQFF

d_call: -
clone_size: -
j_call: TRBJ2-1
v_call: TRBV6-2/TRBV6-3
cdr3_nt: TGTGCCAGCAGTTATCCGCCGAATGAGCAGTTCTTC
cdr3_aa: CASSYPPNEQFF

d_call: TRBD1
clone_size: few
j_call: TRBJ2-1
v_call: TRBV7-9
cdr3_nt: TGTGCCAGCAGCTTCCCCTCCGGGACAGGGGAAACGAATGAGCAGTTCTTC
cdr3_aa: CASSFPSGTGETNEQFF

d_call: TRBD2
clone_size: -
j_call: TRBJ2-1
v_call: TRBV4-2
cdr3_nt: TGTGCCAGCAGCCAAGAAGTTCCGAGCGGGGGGGCCAGAAATGAGCAGTTCTTC
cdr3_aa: CASSQEVPSGGARNEQFF

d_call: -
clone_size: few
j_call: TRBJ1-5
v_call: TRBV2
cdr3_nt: TGTGCCAGCAGTGAAGGGGGTGGCAATCAGCCCCAGCATTTT
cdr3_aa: CASSEGGGNQPQHF

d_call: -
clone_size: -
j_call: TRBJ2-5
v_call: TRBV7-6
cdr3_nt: TGTGCTAGCAGCCCCGGTGGACTGGATCAAGAGACCCAGTACTTC
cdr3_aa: CASSPGGLDQETQYF

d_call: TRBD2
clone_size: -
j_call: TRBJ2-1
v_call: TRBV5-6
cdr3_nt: TGTGCCAGCAGCTTGGAACTAGCGGTAGCCTACAATGAGCAGTTCTTC
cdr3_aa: CASSLELAVAYNEQFF

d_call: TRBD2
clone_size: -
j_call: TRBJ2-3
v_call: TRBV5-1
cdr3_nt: TGCGCCAGCAGCTCAGAGCGGGGGGTCACAGATACGCAGTATTTT
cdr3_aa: CASSSERGVTDTQYF

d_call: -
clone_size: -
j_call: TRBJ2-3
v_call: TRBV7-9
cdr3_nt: TGTGCCAGCAGCTCTAGAGTGGAAGAGAGGGGTACGCAGTATTTT
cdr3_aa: CASSSRVEERGTQYF

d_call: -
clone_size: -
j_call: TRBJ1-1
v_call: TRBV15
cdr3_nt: TGTGCCACCAGCGGCGGGACCCTCAACACTGAAGCTTTCTTT
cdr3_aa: CATSGGTLNTEAFF

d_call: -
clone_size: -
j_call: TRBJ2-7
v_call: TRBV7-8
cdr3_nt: TGTGCCAGCAGCCCCCCAGGATCGCGGGGGACAAGGGAGCAGTACTTC
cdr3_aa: CASSPPGSRGTREQYF

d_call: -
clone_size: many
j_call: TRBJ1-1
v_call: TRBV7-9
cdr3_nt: TGTGCCAGCAGCTTAGGGAGCACTGAAGCTTTCTTT
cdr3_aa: CASSLGSTEAFF

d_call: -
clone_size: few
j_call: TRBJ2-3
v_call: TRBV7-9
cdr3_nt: TGTGCCAGCAGCTCCGGGACACCTGATCAGTATTTT
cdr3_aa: CASSSGTPDQYF

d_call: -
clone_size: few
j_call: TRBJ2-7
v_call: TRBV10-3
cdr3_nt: TGTGCCATCAGTGTAGGCGTTTGGGAGCAGTACTTC
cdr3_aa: CAISVGVWEQYF

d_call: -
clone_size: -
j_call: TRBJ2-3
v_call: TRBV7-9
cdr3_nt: TGTGCCAGCAGCTCAGACGGGAGCAGCACAGATACGCAGTATTTT
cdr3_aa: CASSSDGSSTDTQYF

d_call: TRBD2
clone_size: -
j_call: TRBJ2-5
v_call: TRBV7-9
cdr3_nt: TGTGCCAGCAGCTCACCACTCGCGGGGGGCGGCGAGACCCAGTACTTC
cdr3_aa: CASSSPLAGGGETQYF

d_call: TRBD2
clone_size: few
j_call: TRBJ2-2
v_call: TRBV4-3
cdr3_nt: TGCGCCAGCAGCCAAGAAGCGGGGGATACCGGGGAGCTGTTTTTT
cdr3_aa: CASSQEAGDTGELFF

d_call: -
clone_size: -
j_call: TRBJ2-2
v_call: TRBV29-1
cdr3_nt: TGCAGCGTTGTTAGGGGGGCCGGGGAGCTGTTTTTT
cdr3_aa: CSVVRGAGELFF

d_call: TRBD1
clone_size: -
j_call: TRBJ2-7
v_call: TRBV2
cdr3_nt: TGTGCCAGCAACGCCGGGACAGGGAACTACGAGCAGTACTTC
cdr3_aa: CASNAGTGNYEQYF

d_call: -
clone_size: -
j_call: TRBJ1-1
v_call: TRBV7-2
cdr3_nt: TGTGCCAGCAGCTTAGCAGTTTCAGGGTATAGAGAAGCTTTCTTT
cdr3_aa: CASSLAVSGYREAFF

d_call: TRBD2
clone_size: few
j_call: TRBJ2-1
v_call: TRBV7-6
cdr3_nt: TGTGCCAGCAGCCTAGGGGCGGGGGACTACAATGAGCAGTTCTTC
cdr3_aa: CASSLGAGDYNEQFF

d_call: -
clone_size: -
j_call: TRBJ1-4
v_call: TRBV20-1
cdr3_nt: TGCAGTTCAGCAGGGGCGGGAAAACTGTTTTTT
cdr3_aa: CSSAGAGKLFF

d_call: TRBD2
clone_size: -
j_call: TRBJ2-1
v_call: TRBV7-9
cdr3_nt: TGTGCCAGCAGCCTAGCGGACCTCCCCGGGGATGAGCAGTTCTTC
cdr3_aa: CASSLADLPGDEQFF

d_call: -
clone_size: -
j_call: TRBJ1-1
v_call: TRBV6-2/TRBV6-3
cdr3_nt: TGTGCCAGCAGTTCGCTCGACATTCTCGACGGGCTTGAAGCTTTCTTT
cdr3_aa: CASSSLDILDGLEAFF

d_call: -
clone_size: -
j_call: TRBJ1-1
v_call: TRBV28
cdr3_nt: TGTGCCAGCAGTTTTGGACTGGGCTTCATGAACACTGAAGCTTTCTTT
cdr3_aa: CASSFGLGFMNTEAFF

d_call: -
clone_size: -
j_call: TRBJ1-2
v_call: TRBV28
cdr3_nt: TGTGCCAGCAGTCGAGATTCCTACAGGTTTGACTATGGCTACACCTTC
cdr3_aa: CASSRDSYRFDYGYTF

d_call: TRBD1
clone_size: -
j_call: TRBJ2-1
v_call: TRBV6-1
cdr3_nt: TGTGCCAGCAGTGAAGCGCGAGACAGGGGGAGGGATGAGCAGTTCTTC
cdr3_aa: CASSEARDRGRDEQFF

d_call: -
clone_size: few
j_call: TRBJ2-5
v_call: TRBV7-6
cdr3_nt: TGTGCCAGCAGCCTGTATATGGGACGGTCGATCCAAGAGACCCAGTACTTC
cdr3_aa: CASSLYMGRSIQETQYF

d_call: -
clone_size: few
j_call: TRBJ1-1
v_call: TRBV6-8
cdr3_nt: TGTGCCAGCAGTTACACGCTGACAGTCTACACTGAAGCTTTCTTT
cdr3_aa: CASSYTLTVYTEAFF

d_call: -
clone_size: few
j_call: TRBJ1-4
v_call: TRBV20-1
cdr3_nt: TGCAGTGCTAGGCAAACGGGGGGGACAACTTATGAAAAACTGTTTTTT
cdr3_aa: CSARQTGGTTYEKLFF

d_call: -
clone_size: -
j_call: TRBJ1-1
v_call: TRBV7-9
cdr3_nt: TGTGCCAGCAGCTTACCGGGGCCGAACACTGAAGCTTTCTTT
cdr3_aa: CASSLPGPNTEAFF

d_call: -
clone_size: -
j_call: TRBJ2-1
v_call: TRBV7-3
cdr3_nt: TGTGCCAGCAGCTTAGACAGTCGGGAGCAGTTCTTC
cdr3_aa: CASSLDSREQFF

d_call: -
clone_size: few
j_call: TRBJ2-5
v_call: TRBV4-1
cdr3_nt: TGCGCCAGCAGCTCGGGACCACTGCTCCAAGAGACCCAGTACTTC
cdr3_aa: CASSSGPLLQETQYF

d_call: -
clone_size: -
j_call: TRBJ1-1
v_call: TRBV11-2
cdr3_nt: TGTGCCAGCTTCGCGGCTGACACTGAAGCTTTCTTT
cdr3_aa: CASFAADTEAFF

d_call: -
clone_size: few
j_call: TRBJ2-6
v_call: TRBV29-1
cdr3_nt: TGCAGCGTTCGGGGGGCAACTGGGGCCAACGTCCTGACTTTC
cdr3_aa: CSVRGATGANVLTF

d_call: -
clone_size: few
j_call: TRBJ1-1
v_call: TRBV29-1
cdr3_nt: TGCAGCGCCACTACAGACCGGCCTGAAGCTTTCTTT
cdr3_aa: CSATTDRPEAFF

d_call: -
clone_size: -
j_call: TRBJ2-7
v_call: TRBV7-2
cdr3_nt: TGTGCCAGCTCATTTCCGGGCGGGGCCTACGAGCAGTACTTC
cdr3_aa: CASSFPGGAYEQYF